The sequence of this TCR beta chain was determined in a study of identical twins. General study results and limits: Donors were not followed over many years; analysis was cross-sectional.

A universal primer binding site was introduced by template switching. The final cDNA contained unique molecular identifiers. TCRdb itself ran the 5' RACE reads through MiXCR, one entry per CDR3 protein. The sample carries roughly 690,000 distinct CDR3 sequences, roughly 6.2% recorded once. This clonotype was seen a handful of times. Its antigen is still unknown. Germline loops: CDR1 SGHAT, CDR2 FQNNGV. V trimming: 1 base; J trimming: 3 bases; junction bases outside the gene matches: 4. This CDR3 has 15 residues. The clonotype originates from a man aged 18 to 35 in good health. The chain joins TRBV11-2 to TRBJ2-7, with TRBD2 matching over 9 bases. The sequencing sample was made of naive T cells sorted from blood. CDR3 loop: CASSLGAGGYYEQYV. CDR3 nucleotide sequence: TGTGCCAGCAGCTTAGGAGCGGGGGGTTACTACGAGCAGTACGTC.